The rows below give T cell receptor beta chains drawn from one sample of a study of patients and donors after allogeneic stem cell transplantation. TCRdb passed the RT-PCR reads through MiXCR, listing each CDR3 protein once. The table shows more than 55,000 distinct CDR3 sequences, with 10% to 15% occurring only once. The specimen sequenced was blood, either unsorted or a sorted T cell fraction (not recorded which). The origin of the receptors is a human donor who was either an allogeneic HSCT recipient or a stem cell or donor lymphocyte infusion donor (not recorded which). It is not recorded whose cells these are; they may come from a transplant donor. Both conserved end residues are part of each CDR3. The order of the fields is clone size, CDR3 length, V gene, J gene, D gene, CDR3 protein. D genes are given only for firm matches. Not every row has a clone size; where given, it reads once, few, many or a size class.

clone size: few
CDR3 length: 15
V gene: TRBV5-1
J gene: TRBJ2-7
D gene: TRBD2
CDR3 protein: CASEGLARLYHEQYF

clone size: few
CDR3 length: 16
V gene: TRBV5-1
J gene: TRBJ2-7
D gene: TRBD2
CDR3 protein: CASSLAYLAGSYEQYF

clone size: -
CDR3 length: 15
V gene: TRBV12-3/TRBV12-4
J gene: TRBJ1-1
D gene: -
CDR3 protein: CASSLEGTVNTEAFF

clone size: few
CDR3 length: 11
V gene: TRBV24-1
J gene: TRBJ2-7
D gene: -
CDR3 protein: CATSEAYEQYF

clone size: many
CDR3 length: 13
V gene: TRBV7-7
J gene: TRBJ2-7
D gene: -
CDR3 protein: CASSLGYGYEQYF

clone size: few
CDR3 length: 15
V gene: TRBV20-1
J gene: TRBJ2-1
D gene: TRBD1
CDR3 protein: CSARNPGQGDNEQFF

clone size: few
CDR3 length: 13
V gene: TRBV7-9
J gene: TRBJ1-4
D gene: TRBD1
CDR3 protein: CASSDRGDEKLFF

clone size: few
CDR3 length: 17
V gene: TRBV7-2
J gene: TRBJ1-2
D gene: -
CDR3 protein: CASSWGQRVGGSYGYTF

clone size: many
CDR3 length: 17
V gene: TRBV5-1
J gene: TRBJ1-1
D gene: -
CDR3 protein: CASSLGIGELMNTEAFF

clone size: -
CDR3 length: 18
V gene: TRBV11-2
J gene: TRBJ1-4
D gene: TRBD1
CDR3 protein: CASSLARPWTGINEKLFF

clone size: -
CDR3 length: 16
V gene: TRBV25-1
J gene: TRBJ2-2
D gene: -
CDR3 protein: CASSDPTVANTGELFF

clone size: few
CDR3 length: 14
V gene: TRBV4-2
J gene: TRBJ2-7
D gene: TRBD2
CDR3 protein: CASSPRGGGYEQYF

clone size: many
CDR3 length: 15
V gene: TRBV29-1
J gene: TRBJ1-5
D gene: -
CDR3 protein: CSVVDRVGSNQPQHF

clone size: few
CDR3 length: 13
V gene: TRBV7-9
J gene: TRBJ2-5
D gene: -
CDR3 protein: CASSLESAETQYF

clone size: -
CDR3 length: 14
V gene: TRBV15
J gene: TRBJ2-7
D gene: -
CDR3 protein: CATSVRDGNYEQYF

clone size: -
CDR3 length: 15
V gene: TRBV6-5
J gene: TRBJ2-2
D gene: TRBD1
CDR3 protein: CASSRDRGDTGELFF

clone size: -
CDR3 length: 17
V gene: TRBV27
J gene: TRBJ2-7
D gene: TRBD2
CDR3 protein: CASRTVLGGGASYEQYF

clone size: -
CDR3 length: 14
V gene: TRBV18
J gene: TRBJ1-1
D gene: -
CDR3 protein: CASSPPREGTEAFF

clone size: hyperexpanded
CDR3 length: 14
V gene: TRBV9
J gene: TRBJ2-4
D gene: -
CDR3 protein: CASSVSPALNPQYF

clone size: many
CDR3 length: 15
V gene: TRBV5-1
J gene: TRBJ2-3
D gene: TRBD1
CDR3 protein: CASSWGQGDADTQYF

clone size: -
CDR3 length: 15
V gene: TRBV7-9
J gene: TRBJ2-1
D gene: -
CDR3 protein: CASSSGTLSYNEQFF

clone size: -
CDR3 length: 15
V gene: TRBV5-6
J gene: TRBJ2-1
D gene: TRBD2
CDR3 protein: CASSLGGGRANEQFF

clone size: few
CDR3 length: 15
V gene: TRBV27
J gene: TRBJ1-6
D gene: -
CDR3 protein: CASSFSQGFDSPLHF